This record concerns one T cell receptor beta chain sequence. Antigen unknown. The sample carries other DNA sequences with the same CDR3. The table came from immunoSEQ multiplex PCR; TCRdb's copy has only in-frame clones and leaves some out. Found here are some 1 million clones, roughly 75% of them singletons; the top ten hold around 1.5%. These data originate in a study of shared clonotypes between healthy human individuals. Study results and caveats: Naive subsets generally had larger estimated richness than memory subsets.

This TCR was recovered from a young man in good health. Sequences were obtained from memory CD4+ T cells sorted from blood. The subset is: CD45RA-negative fraction.

In DNA form, the CDR3 reads TGTGCCAGCAGCTTGATGTACGAGCAGTACTTC. This codes for CASSLMYEQYF. This chain connects TRBV7-2 to TRBJ2-7; D remains unclear. V lost 3 bases to trimming and J lost 4 bases, with 4 bases between them. This CDR3 is built from 11 residues. Germline CDR1 is SGHTA and CDR2 is FQGNSA.